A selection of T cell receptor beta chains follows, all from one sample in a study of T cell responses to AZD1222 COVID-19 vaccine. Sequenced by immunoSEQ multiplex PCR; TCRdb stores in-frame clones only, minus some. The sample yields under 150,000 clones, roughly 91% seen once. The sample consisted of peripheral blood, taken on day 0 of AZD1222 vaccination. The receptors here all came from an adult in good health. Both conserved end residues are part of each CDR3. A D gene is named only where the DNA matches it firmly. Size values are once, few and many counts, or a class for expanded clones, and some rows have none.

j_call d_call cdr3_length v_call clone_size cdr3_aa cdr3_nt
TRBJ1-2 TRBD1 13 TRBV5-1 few CASSFGTVGGYTF TGCGCCAGCAGTTTTGGGACAGTCGGGGGCTACACCTTC
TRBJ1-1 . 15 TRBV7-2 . CASILTLVGNTEAFF TGTGCCAGCATCTTAACGTTAGTGGGAAACACTGAAGCTTTCTTT
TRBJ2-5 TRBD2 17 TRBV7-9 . CASSLGRLAGSQETQYF TGTGCCAGCAGCTTAGGCCGACTAGCGGGGTCCCAAGAGACCCAGTACTTC
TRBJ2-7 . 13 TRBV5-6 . CASTEPSSYEQYF TGTGCCAGCACCGAACCCAGCTCCTACGAGCAGTACTTC
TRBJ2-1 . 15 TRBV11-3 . CASSLGPPGYNEQFF TGTGCCAGCAGCTTGGGACCCCCGGGGTACAATGAGCAGTTCTTC
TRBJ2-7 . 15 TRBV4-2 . CASSQVELDYTEQYF TGTGCCAGCAGCCAAGTGGAACTAGATTATACCGAGCAGTACTTC
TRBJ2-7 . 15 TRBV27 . CASSLSSGTKREQYF TGTGCCAGCAGTTTATCTTCCGGGACAAAAAGGGAGCAGTACTTC
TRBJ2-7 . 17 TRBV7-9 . CASSLVGGVAVTYEQYF TGTGCCAGCAGCTTAGTAGGGGGGGTCGCAGTTACCTACGAGCAGTACTTC
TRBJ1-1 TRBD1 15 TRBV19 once CASCRTGIGGTEAFF TGTGCCAGCTGTCGGACAGGCATTGGGGGAACTGAAGCTTTCTTT
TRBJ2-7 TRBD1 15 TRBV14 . CASSQEGTGGLEQYF TGTGCCAGCAGCCAAGAAGGGACAGGGGGTCTCGAGCAGTACTTC
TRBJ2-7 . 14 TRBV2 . CASARDGPSYEQYF TGTGCCAGCGCCAGGGACGGACCCTCCTACGAGCAGTACTTC
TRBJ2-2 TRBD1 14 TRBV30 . CAWTGQANTGELFF TGTGCCTGGACTGGACAGGCGAACACCGGGGAGCTGTTTTTT
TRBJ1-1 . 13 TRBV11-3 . CASSIRGGTEAFF TGTGCCAGCAGTATCAGAGGGGGCACTGAAGCTTTCTTT
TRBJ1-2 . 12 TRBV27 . CASRRANYGYTF TGTGCCAGCAGGAGGGCTAACTATGGCTACACCTTC
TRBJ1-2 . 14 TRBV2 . CASSDRLSNYGYTF TGTGCCAGCAGTGATCGGTTGTCTAACTATGGCTACACCTTC
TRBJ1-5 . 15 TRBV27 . CASSPPGAGNQPQHF TGTGCCAGCAGTCCCCCGGGGGCTGGGAATCAGCCCCAGCATTTT
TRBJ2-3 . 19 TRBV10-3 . CAISGAARRTSLYTDTQYF TGTGCCATCAGCGGGGCGGCGAGACGTACTTCTTTATACACAGATACGCAGTATTTT
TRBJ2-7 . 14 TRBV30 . CAWSVEGAPYEQYF TGTGCCTGGAGTGTGGAAGGGGCCCCCTACGAGCAGTACTTC
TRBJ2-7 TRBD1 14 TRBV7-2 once CASSLRDRGYEQYF TGTGCCAGCAGCTTAAGGGACAGGGGATACGAGCAGTACTTC
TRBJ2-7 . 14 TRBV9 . CASSVGGQAYEQYF TGTGCCAGCAGCGTAGGGGGGCAGGCCTACGAGCAGTACTTC
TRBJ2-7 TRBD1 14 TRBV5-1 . CASSSGTDRLEQYF TGCGCCAGCAGCTCCGGGACAGACCGCCTCGAGCAGTACTTC
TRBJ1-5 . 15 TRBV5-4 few CASSLGGSGSQPQHF TGTGCCAGCAGCTTAGGGGGGTCAGGTTCCCAGCCCCAGCATTTT
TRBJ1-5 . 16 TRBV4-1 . CASSPIGQSRNQPQHF TGCGCCAGCAGCCCGATCGGACAGAGTCGGAATCAGCCCCAGCATTTT
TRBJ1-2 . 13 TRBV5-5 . CASSLRGYDGYTF TGTGCCAGCAGCTTGCGGGGGTATGATGGCTACACCTTC
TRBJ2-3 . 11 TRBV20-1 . CSARDRLTQYF TGCAGTGCTAGAGATCGGTTAACGCAGTATTTT
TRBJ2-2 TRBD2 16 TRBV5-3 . CARSYGTSGNTGELFF TGTGCCAGAAGCTATGGGACTAGCGGGAACACCGGGGAGCTGTTTTTT
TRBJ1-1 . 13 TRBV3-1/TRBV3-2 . CASSQVLGSEAFF TGTGCCAGCAGCCAAGTACTAGGGTCAGAAGCTTTCTTT
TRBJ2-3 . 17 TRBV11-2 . CASSLKSQGSRTDTQYF TGTGCCAGCAGCTTAAAGAGTCAGGGTTCACGCACAGATACGCAGTATTTT
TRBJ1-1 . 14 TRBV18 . CASSRLGGEAEAFF TGTGCCAGCTCACGCCTAGGAGGGGAGGCTGAAGCTTTCTTT
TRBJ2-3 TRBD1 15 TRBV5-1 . CASSVGQGGTDTQYF TGCGCCAGCAGCGTTGGACAGGGGGGCACAGATACGCAGTATTTT
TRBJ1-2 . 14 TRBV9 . CASSVGTAADGYTF TGTGCCAGCAGCGTCGGGACGGCAGCCGATGGCTACACCTTC
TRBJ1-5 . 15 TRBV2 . CASSLTRDSNQPQHF TGTGCCAGCTCGCTAACCCGGGATAGCAATCAGCCCCAGCATTTT
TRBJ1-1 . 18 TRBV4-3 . CASSQDKTGALLNTEAFF TGCGCCAGCAGCCAAGATAAGACAGGCGCTCTCTTGAACACTGAAGCTTTCTTT
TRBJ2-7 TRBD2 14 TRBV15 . CATSRGLAGNEQYF TGTGCCACCAGCAGGGGACTAGCGGGGAACGAGCAGTACTTC
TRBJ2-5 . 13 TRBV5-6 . CASSLGGRETQYF TGTGCCAGCAGCTTGGGGGGCCGGGAGACCCAGTACTTC
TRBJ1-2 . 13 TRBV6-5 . CASRKRTVYGYTF TGTGCCAGCAGAAAACGGACAGTTTATGGCTACACCTTC
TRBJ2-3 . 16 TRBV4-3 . CASSQRTERYTDTQYF TGCGCCAGCAGCCAACGGACAGAGCGTTACACAGATACGCAGTATTTT
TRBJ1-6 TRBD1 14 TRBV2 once CASSTGDSHSPLHF TGTGCCAGCTCTACAGGGGATTCACATTCACCCCTCCACTTT
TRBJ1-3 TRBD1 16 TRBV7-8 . CASSVSTGGPGNTIYF TGTGCCAGCAGCGTGAGCACAGGGGGTCCTGGAAACACCATATATTTT
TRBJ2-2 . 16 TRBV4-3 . CASSQDWDQNTGELFF TGCGCCAGCAGCCAAGACTGGGATCAGAACACCGGGGAGCTGTTTTTT
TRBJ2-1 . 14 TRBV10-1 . CASSPGPPGNEQFF TGCGCCAGCAGCCCGGGACCTCCGGGCAATGAGCAGTTCTTC
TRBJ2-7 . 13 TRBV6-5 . CASAAVRAAEQYF TGTGCCAGCGCCGCAGTACGGGCAGCCGAGCAGTACTTC
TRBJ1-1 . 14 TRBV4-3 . CASSQEPRGGEAFF TGCGCCAGCAGCCAAGAGCCCAGGGGTGGTGAAGCTTTCTTT
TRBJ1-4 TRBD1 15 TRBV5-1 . CASSLGRGGNEKLFF TGCGCCAGCAGCTTGGGTAGAGGGGGCAATGAAAAACTGTTTTTT
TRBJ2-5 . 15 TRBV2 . CASSLTSLAQETQYF TGTGCCAGCAGCTTAACTAGTTTGGCTCAAGAGACCCAGTACTTC
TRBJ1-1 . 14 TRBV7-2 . CASSRTNLYTEAFF TGTGCCAGCAGCCGTACGAACCTTTACACTGAAGCTTTCTTT
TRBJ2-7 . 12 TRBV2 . CASSGQVNEQYF TGTGCCAGCAGCGGTCAGGTCAACGAGCAGTACTTC